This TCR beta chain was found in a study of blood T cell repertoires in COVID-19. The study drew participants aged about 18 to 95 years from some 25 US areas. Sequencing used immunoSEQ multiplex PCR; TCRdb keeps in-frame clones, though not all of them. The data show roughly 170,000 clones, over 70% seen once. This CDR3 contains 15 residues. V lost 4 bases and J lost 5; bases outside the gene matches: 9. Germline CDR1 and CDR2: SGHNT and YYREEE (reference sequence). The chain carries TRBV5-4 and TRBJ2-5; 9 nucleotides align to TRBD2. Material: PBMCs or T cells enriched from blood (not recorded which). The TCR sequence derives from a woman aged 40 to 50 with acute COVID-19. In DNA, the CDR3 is TGTGCCAGCAGCCGACTAGCGGAGCTCGGGGAGACCCAGTACTTC. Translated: CASSRLAELGETQYF. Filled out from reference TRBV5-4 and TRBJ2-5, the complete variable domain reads ETGVTQSPTHLIKTRGQQVTLRCSSQSGHNTVSWYQQALGQGPQFIFQYYREEENGRGNFPPRFSGLQFPNYSSELNVNALELDDSALYLCASSRLAELGETQYFGPGTRLLVL.